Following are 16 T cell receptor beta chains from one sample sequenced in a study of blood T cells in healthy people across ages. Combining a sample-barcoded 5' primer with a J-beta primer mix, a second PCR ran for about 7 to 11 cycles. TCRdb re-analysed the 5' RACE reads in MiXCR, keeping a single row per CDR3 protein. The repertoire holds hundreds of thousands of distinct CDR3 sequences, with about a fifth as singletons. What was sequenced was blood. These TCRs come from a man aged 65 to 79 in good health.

CDR3 sequence: CASSQDVGGWSGEQFF. The CDR3 region has the DNA TGCGCCAGCAGCCAAGATGTCGGGGGCTGGAGCGGTGAGCAGTTCTTC. The V gene is TRBV4-3, the J gene TRBJ2-1; D may correspond to TRBD1 or TRBD2 (6 bases each). The CDR3 contains 16 residues. CDR1 LGHNA and CDR2 YSLEER come from the germline V gene. The V gene lost 0 bases and the J gene lost 9 bases, with 18 bases spanning the gap.

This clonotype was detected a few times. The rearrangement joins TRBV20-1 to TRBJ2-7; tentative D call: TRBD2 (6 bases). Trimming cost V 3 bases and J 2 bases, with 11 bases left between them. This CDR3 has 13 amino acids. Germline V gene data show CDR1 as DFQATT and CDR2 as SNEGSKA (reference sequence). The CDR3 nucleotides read TGCAGTGCTAGTCGTGCGGGACCCTACGAGCAGTACTTC. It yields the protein CSASRAGPYEQYF.

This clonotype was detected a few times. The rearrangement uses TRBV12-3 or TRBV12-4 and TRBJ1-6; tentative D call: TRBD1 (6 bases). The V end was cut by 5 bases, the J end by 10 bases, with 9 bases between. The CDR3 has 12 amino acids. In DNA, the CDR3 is TGTGCCAGCAGTCCAGGGGTATCACCCCTCCACTTT. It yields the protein CASSPGVSPLHF.

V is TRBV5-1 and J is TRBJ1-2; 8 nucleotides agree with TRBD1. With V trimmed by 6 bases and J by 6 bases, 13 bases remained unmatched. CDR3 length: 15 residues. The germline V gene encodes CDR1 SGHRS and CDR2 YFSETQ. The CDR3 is CASTISPDREDGYTF. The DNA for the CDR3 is TGCGCCAGCACCATCTCACCGGACAGGGAAGATGGCTACACCTTC. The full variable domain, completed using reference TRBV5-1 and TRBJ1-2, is KAGVTQTPRYLIKTRGQQVTLSCSPISGHRSVSWYQQTPGQGLQFLFEYFSETQRNKGNFPGRFSGRQFSNSRSEMNVSTLELGDSALYLCASTISPDREDGYTFGSGTRLTVV.

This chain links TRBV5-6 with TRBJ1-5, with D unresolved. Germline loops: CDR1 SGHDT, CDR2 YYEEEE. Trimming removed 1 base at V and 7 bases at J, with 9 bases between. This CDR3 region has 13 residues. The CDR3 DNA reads TGTGCCAGCAGCTTGCTGATGGAACAGCCCCAGCATTTT. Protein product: CASSLLMEQPQHF.

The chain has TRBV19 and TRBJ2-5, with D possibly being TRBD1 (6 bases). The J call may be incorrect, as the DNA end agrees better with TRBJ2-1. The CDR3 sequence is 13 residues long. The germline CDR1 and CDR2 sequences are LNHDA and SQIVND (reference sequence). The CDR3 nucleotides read TGTGCCAGTAGAGTGGGGGCGGGCAATGAGCAGTTCTTC. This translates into CASRVGAGNEQFF.

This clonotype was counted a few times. In nucleotides, the CDR3 is TGCGCCAGCAGCTTGGAAGGGACAGCGTTTGATGAGCAGTTCTTC. Translated, it gives CASSLEGTAFDEQFF. The chain is built from TRBV5-1 and TRBJ2-1; 7 nucleotides agree with TRBD1. J lost 8 bases, V lost 0 bases, and 8 bases had no gene match. Germline CDR1 SGHRS, CDR2 YFSETQ. The CDR3 extends over 15 amino acids.

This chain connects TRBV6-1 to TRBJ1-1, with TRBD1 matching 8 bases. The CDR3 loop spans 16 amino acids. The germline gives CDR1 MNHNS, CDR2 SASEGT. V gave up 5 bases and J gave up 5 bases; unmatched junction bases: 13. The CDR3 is CASSQGQGLVWTEAFF. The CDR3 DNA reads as TGTGCCAGCAGTCAAGGACAGGGTTTAGTTTGGACTGAAGCTTTCTTT.

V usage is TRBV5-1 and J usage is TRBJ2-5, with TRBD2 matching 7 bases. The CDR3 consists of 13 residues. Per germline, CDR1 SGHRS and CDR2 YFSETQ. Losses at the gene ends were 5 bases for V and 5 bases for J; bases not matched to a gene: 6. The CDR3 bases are TGCGCCAGCAGGCGGGGGATCTCGGAGACCCAGTACTTC. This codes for CASRRGISETQYF.

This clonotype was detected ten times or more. DNA of the CDR3: TGTGCCAGCAGCTTACAGGTTGACACTGAAGCTTTCTTT. Protein product: CASSLQVDTEAFF. V is TRBV7-6 and J is TRBJ1-1; D not resolved. The V gene's germline CDR1 is SGHVS and CDR2 FNYEAQ. This CDR3 region has 13 residues. Trimming stripped 2 bases from V and 3 bases from J, with 7 bases between.

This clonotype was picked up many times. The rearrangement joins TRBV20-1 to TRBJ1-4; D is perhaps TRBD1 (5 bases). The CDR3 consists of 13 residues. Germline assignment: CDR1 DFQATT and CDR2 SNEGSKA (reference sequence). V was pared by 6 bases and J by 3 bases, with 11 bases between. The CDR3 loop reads CSATPGANEKLFF. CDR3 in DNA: TGCAGTGCGACTCCGGGGGCTAATGAAAAACTGTTTTTT.

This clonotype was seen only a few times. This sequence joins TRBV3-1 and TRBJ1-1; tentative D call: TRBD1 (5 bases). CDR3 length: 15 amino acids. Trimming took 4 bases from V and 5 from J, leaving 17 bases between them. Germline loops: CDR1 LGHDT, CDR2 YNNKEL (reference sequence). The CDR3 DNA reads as TGTGCCAGCAGCCCCAGGAGGGGTAGGATTACTGAAGCTTTCTTT. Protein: CASSPRRGRITEAFF.

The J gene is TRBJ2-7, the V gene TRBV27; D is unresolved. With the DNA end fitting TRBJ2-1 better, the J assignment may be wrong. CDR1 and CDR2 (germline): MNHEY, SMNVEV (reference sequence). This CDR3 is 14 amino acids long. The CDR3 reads CASSLLAQYNEQFF. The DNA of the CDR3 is TGTGCCAGCAGTTTATTAGCCCAGTACAATGAGCAGTTCTTC.

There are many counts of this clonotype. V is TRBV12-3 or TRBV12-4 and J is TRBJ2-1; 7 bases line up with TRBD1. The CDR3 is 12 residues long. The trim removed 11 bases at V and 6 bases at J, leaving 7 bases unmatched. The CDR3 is CAGGRDSNEQFF. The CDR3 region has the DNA TGTGCCGGGGGAAGGGACAGCAATGAGCAGTTCTTC.

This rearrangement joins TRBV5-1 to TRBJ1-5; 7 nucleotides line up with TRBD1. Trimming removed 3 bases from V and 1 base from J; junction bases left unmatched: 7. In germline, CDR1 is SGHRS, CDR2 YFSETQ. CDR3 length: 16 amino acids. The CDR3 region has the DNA TGCGCCAGCAGCTCCAGACAGGGAGGCAGCAATCAGCCCCAGCATTTT. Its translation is CASSSRQGGSNQPQHF.

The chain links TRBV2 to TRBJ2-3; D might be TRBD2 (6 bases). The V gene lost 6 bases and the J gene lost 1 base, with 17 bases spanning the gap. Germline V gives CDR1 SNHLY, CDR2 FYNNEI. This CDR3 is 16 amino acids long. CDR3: CASRGDFTPGTDTQYF. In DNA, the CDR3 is TGTGCCAGCAGGGGGGACTTTACCCCCGGCACAGATACGCAGTATTTT.